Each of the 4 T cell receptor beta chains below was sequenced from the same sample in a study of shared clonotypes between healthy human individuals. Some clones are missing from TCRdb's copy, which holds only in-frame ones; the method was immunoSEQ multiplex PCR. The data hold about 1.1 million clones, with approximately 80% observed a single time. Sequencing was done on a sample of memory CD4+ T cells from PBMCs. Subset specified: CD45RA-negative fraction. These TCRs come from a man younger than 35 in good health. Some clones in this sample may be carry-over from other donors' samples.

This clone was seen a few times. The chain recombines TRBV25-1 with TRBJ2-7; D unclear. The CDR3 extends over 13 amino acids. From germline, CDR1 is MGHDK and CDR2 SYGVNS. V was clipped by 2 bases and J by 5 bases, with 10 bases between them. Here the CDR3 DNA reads TGTGCCAGCAGTGAACCCGTCGTCCACGAGCAGTACTTC. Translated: CASSEPVVHEQYF.

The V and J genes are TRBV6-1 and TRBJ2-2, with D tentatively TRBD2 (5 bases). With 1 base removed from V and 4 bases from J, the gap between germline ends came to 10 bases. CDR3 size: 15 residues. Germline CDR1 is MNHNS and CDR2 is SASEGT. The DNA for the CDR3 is TGTGCCAGCAGTGAAGTGGGAGAATTCACCGGGGAGCTGTTTTTT. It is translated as CASSEVGEFTGELFF.

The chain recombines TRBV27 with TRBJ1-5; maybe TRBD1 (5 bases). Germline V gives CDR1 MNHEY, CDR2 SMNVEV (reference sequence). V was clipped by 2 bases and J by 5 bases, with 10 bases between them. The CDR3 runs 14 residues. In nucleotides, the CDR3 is TGTGCCAGCAGTTTACATCAGGGAGATCAGCCCCAGCATTTT. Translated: CASSLHQGDQPQHF.

CDR3 nucleotides: TGTGCCAGCAGTTTACTTGGGACAGACCAAGAGACCCAGTACTTC. Its translation is CASSLLGTDQETQYF. The chain links TRBV28 to TRBJ2-5; 7 positions agree with TRBD1. The germline CDR1 and CDR2 sequences are MDHEN and SYDVKM. The length of the CDR3 is 15 residues. J lost 0 bases, V lost 2 bases, and 3 bases had no gene match.